This T cell receptor beta chain was found in a study of T cells in Graves' hyperthyroidism and ophthalmopathy. Study at large: Once the initial diagnosis was made, peripheral blood was obtained before any treatment.

Germline V gene sequence: CDR1 MNHEY, CDR2 SMNVEV (reference sequence). The CDR3 is made up of 16 amino acids. V lost 4 bases, J lost 1 base, and 7 bases stayed unmatched. Amplified TCR beta CDR3 regions came from RNA transcripts. HTBI primers were employed in a first-round RT-PCR of the TCR CDR3. Via MiXCR, TCRdb re-called the multiplex PCR reads, giving one row per CDR3 protein. Seen here are under 400,000 distinct CDR3 sequences, roughly 14% observed once, and the top ten hold 9.5% to 12%. This clonotype was recorded at least ten times. The sequenced material came from blood. The sequence was obtained from a woman aged 60 to 75 with Graves' hyperthyroidism. This chain links TRBV27 with TRBJ1-5; TRBD1 agrees at 7 bases. For the CDR3, the DNA is TGTGCCAGCAGTTCCAATCCGACAGGGAGCAATCAGCCCCAGCATTTT. Its translation is CASSSNPTGSNQPQHF.